This T cell receptor (beta chain) was profiled in a study of blood T cell repertoires in COVID-19. Some clones are missing from TCRdb's copy, which holds only in-frame ones; the method was immunoSEQ multiplex PCR. The sample shows 65,000 to 75,000 clones, around 74% of them seen only once. This clone was counted only a few times. Germline assignment: CDR1 MNHEY and CDR2 SVGEGT. The length of the CDR3 is 16 residues. V was trimmed by 4 bases and J by 2 bases, leaving 14 bases between them. The origin of this receptor is a man between 65 and 85 years old with acute or convalescent COVID-19. The V gene is TRBV6-2 or TRBV6-3, the J gene TRBJ2-2, with a weak D call TRBD1 (6 bases). The sequenced sample was peripheral blood. The CDR3 sequence is CASSSLAGENTGELFF. The DNA of the CDR3 is TGTGCCAGCAGTTCGTTGGCAGGGGAAAACACCGGGGAGCTGTTTTTT.